These 12 T cell receptor beta chains originate from one sample sequenced in a study of cytomegalovirus exposure and HLA in healthy donors. Use of 60 Vbeta and 13 Jbeta primers characterized the PCR. TCRdb's copy holds only in-frame clones and misses some; the assay was immunoSEQ multiplex PCR. The repertoire consists of 110,000 to 150,000 clones, with 65% to 85% occurring once and the leading ten covering 6% to 8.5%. The sample comprised PBMCs. These receptors were obtained from a young man in good health and CMV-seronegative.

The genes are TRBV15 and TRBJ2-7; the D gene is possibly TRBD2 (6 bases). The V and J ends lost 0 bases and 1 base respectively, with 10 bases between them. In germline, CDR1 is LNHNV, CDR2 YYDKDF (reference sequence). CDR3 length equals 15 residues. In DNA, the CDR3 is TGTGCCACCAGCAGAGAACTAGCCGTTTCCTACGAGCAGTACTTC. Translated, it gives CATSRELAVSYEQYF.

The chain links TRBV10-2 to TRBJ1-1; the D gene is possibly TRBD1 (5 bases). V was trimmed by 4 bases and J by 4 bases, leaving 10 bases between them. Germline-derived CDR1 and CDR2 are WSHSY and SAAADI. The CDR3 is 13 residues long. The CDR3 sequence is CASSGTWVTEAFF. CDR3 sequence (DNA): TGCGCCAGCAGTGGGACATGGGTCACTGAAGCTTTCTTT.

The chain recombines TRBV7-9 with TRBJ1-2; D perhaps matches TRBD1 (6 bases). This CDR3 contains 13 residues. V was shortened by 7 bases and J by 8 bases, with 17 bases between the two germline ends. Germline V gene lookup returns CDR1 SEHNR and CDR2 FQNEAQ (reference sequence). Written as DNA, the CDR3 is TGTGCCAGCAACGAGTCAGGGGTTTGGGGCTACACCTTC. It yields the protein CASNESGVWGYTF.

The chain links TRBV9 to TRBJ1-5, with a possible D match to TRBD1 (5 bases). The germline gives CDR1 SGDLS, CDR2 YYNGEE. The germline V and J ends were trimmed by 4 bases and 0 bases, with 11 bases remaining between them. The CDR3 totals 15 residues. The CDR3 DNA sequence: TGTGCCAGCAGCTCGGGACTTAATAGCAATCAGCCCCAGCATTTT. Protein sequence: CASSSGLNSNQPQHF.

On this clone: An end of the junction does not agree with germline; a read error may underlie this. The chain carries TRBV10-3 and TRBJ1-2; the D is unclear. Germline CDR1 ENHRY, CDR2 SYGVKD. The CDR3 is 14 residues long. This chain's CDR3 is CAIRAGEFNYSYTF. The CDR3 DNA follows: TGTGCCATCCGAGCGGGAGAATTTAACTATAGCTACACCTTC.

This clone appeared a few times. J is TRBJ1-6 and V is TRBV28, with no clear D. The CDR3 spans 14 residues. The germline CDR1 and CDR2 sequences are MDHEN and SYDVKM. With 7 bases removed from V and 7 bases from J, the gap between germline ends came to 14 bases. The CDR3, as DNA: TGTGCCAGCACCCCCCCGCCCGGGAATTCACCCCTCCACTTT. Its protein is CASTPPPGNSPLHF.

This chain uses TRBV25-1 with TRBJ2-2, with 7 bases aligning to TRBD1. There are 16 residues in the CDR3. Per the germline V gene, CDR1 is MGHDK and CDR2 is SYGVNS. V gave up 4 bases and J gave up 5 bases; unmatched junction bases: 10. The CDR3 nucleotides read TGTGCCAGCAGTGTTTTGGGACAGCAAAGGACCGGGGAGCTGTTTTTT. Residues: CASSVLGQQRTGELFF.

The chain combines TRBV28 with TRBJ1-4, with a possible D match to TRBD1 (5 bases). CDR1 and CDR2 from the germline V gene are MDHEN and SYDVKM. There are 16 residues in the CDR3. V lost 6 bases, J lost 3 bases, and 17 bases lay in between. The CDR3 here is CASRHASGGSNEKLFF. CDR3 DNA: TGTGCCAGCAGGCATGCAAGCGGGGGGTCTAATGAAAAACTGTTTTTT.

This clone appeared a few times. The rearrangement uses TRBV19 and TRBJ2-2; TRBD2 is a possible D gene (5 bases). V was pared by 9 bases and J by 4 bases, with 15 bases between. The CDR3 has 14 amino acids. Per the germline V gene, CDR1 is LNHDA and CDR2 is SQIVND (reference sequence). The CDR3 here is CASTTGWGTGELFF. The DNA of the CDR3 is TGTGCCAGCACCACGGGGTGGGGCACCGGGGAGCTGTTTTTT.

The chain joins TRBV19 to TRBJ1-2; D may be TRBD1 (5 bases). The V end was cut by 5 bases, the J end by 6 bases, with 16 bases between. Germline CDR1 is LNHDA and CDR2 is SQIVND (reference sequence). The CDR3 contains 14 residues. The CDR3 DNA sequence: TGTGCCAGTAGTCCCCAGGGCCCAAGGGATGGCTACACCTTC. Protein sequence: CASSPQGPRDGYTF. Based on the CDR3 plus reference TRBV19 and TRBJ1-2, the full variable domain is DGGITQSPKYLFRKEGQNVTLSCEQNLNHDAMYWYRQDPGQGLRLIYYSQIVNDFQKGDIAEGYSVSREKKESFPLTVTSAQKNPTAFYLCASSPQGPRDGYTFGSGTRLTVV.

The V and J genes are TRBV27 and TRBJ2-1; D not resolved. The V gene's germline CDR1 is MNHEY and CDR2 SMNVEV (reference sequence). V gave up 8 bases and J gave up 7 bases, with 18 bases separating them. The CDR3 has 14 residues. CDR3: CASAPGAIQNEQFF. In nucleotides, the CDR3 is TGTGCCAGCGCCCCGGGTGCAATTCAGAATGAGCAGTTCTTC.

This clone appeared a few times. The chain combines TRBV6-5 with TRBJ1-2, with D unclear. This CDR3 comprises 14 residues. CDR1 and CDR2 from the germline V gene are MNHEY and SVGAGI. V lost 2 bases, J lost 8 bases, and 15 bases lay in between. The CDR3 sequence: CASSYLLGSNGYTF. The CDR3 DNA sequence: TGTGCCAGCAGTTACCTCCTGGGGAGCAACGGCTACACCTTC.